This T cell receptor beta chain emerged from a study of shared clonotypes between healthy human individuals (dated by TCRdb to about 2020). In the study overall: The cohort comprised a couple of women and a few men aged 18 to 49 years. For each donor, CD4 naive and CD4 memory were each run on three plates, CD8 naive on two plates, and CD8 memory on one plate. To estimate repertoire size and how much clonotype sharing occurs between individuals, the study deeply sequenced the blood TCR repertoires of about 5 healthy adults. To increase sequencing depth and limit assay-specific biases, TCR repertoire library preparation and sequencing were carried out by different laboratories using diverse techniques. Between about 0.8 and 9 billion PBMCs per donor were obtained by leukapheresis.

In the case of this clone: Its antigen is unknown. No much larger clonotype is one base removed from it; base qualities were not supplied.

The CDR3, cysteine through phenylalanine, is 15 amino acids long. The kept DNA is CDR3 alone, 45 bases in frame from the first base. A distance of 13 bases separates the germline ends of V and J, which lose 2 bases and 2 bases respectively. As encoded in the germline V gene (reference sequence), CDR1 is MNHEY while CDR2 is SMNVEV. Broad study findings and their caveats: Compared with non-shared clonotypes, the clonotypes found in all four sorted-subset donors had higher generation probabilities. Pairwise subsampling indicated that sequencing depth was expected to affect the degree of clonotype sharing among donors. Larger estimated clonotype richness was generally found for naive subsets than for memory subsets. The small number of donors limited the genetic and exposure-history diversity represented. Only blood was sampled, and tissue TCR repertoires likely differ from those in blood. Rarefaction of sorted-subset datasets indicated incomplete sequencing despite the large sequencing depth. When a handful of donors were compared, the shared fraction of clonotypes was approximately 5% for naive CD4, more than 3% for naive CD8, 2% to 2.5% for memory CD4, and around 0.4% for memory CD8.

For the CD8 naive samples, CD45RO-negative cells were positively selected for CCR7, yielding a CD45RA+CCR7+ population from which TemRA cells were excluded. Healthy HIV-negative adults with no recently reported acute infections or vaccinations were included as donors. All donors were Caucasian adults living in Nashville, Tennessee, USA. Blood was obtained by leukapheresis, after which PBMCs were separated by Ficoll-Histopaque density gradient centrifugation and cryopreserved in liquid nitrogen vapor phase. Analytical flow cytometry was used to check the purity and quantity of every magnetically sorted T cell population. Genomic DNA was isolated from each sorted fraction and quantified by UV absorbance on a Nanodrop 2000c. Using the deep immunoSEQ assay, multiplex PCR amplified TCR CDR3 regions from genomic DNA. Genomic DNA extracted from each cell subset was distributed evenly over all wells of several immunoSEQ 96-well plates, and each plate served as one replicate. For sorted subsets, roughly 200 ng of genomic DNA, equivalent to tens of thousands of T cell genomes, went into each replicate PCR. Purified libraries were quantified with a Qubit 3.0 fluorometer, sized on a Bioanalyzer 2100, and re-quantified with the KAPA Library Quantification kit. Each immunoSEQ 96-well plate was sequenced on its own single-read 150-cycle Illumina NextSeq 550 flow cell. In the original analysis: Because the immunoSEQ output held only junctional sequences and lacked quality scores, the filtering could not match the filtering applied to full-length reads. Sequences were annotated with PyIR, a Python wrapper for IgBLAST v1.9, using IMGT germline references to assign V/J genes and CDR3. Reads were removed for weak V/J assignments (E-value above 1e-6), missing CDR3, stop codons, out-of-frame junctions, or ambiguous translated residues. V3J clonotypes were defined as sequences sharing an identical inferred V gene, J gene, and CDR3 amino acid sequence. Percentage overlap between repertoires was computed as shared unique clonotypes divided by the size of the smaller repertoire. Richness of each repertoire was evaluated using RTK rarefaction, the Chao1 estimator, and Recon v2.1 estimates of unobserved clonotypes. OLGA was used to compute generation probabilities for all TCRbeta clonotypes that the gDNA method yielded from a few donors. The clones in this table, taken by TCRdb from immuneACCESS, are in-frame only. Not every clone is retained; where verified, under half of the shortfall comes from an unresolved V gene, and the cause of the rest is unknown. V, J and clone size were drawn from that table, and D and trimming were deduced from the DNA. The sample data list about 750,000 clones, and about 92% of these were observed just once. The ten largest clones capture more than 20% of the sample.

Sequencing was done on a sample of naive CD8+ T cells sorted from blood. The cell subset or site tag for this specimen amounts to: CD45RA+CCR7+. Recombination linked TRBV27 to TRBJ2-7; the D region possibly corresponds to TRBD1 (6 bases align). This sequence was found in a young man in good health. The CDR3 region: CASSLRAGVPYEQYF. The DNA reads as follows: TGTGCCAGCAGTTTACGGGCAGGGGTCCCCTACGAGCAGTACTTC.